This TCR beta chain was sequenced for a study of radiotherapy plus CTLA-4 blockade in lung cancer. Germline V gene data show CDR1 as SQVTM and CDR2 as ANQGSEA. The CDR3 is 12 residues long. V was pared by 8 bases and J by 3 bases, with 11 bases between. The table came from immunoSEQ multiplex PCR; TCRdb's copy has only in-frame clones and leaves some out. The table records about 45,000 clones, approximately 79% of them present only once. The sequencing used peripheral blood, collected from a patient treated with radiotherapy plus ipilimumab. The source of this sequence is a human donor with non-small cell lung cancer who had stable disease on radiotherapy plus ipilimumab. The chain has TRBV29-1 and TRBJ2-1, with D possibly matching TRBD1 (5 bases). Written as DNA, the CDR3 is TGCAGCACCAGACAGAACTACAATGAGCAGTTCTTC. Encoded protein: CSTRQNYNEQFF.